A single T cell receptor (beta chain) is shown here with its context. This sample was included in a study of blood T cell repertoires in COVID-19. Germline V CDR1 and CDR2: SGHNT, YYREEE (reference sequence). The CDR3 consists of 20 residues. V lost 0 bases, J lost 0 bases, and 12 bases stayed unmatched. Authors' analysis steps: Nucleated cell counts were estimated from reference gene primer amplification. Produced via immunoSEQ multiplex PCR; TCRdb's table is partial and in-frame only. V and J calls and clone size are given by that table; D and trimming were obtained from the DNA. The sample yields about 150,000 clones, about 80% seen once.

V is TRBV5-4 and J is TRBJ2-1; 10 bases align to TRBD2. The specimen sequenced was peripheral blood. The source is a man in his 70s with acute or convalescent COVID-19. Here the CDR3 reads CASSLAASGGLISSYNEQFF. In nucleotides, the CDR3 is TGTGCCAGCAGCTTGGCGGCTAGCGGGGGACTCATAAGCTCCTACAATGAGCAGTTCTTC.